This TCR beta chain was identified during a study of OX40 agonist ivuxolimab in advanced cancers. Some clones are missing from TCRdb's copy, which holds only in-frame ones; the method was immunoSEQ multiplex PCR. The table includes tens of thousands of clones, roughly four fifths detected once. Autoimmune disease history or systemic immunosuppression excluded patients. Blood was sampled at baseline, cycle 4 day 1, and cycle 7 day 1. Germline V gene sequence: CDR1 MNHNS, CDR2 SASEGT. This CDR3 is built from 13 residues. Between the trimmed V and J ends, which lost 2 bases and 13 bases, there was a span of 12 bases.

Source: CD4+ or CD8+ T cells sorted from blood, taken in a trial of the OX40 agonist ivuxolimab. V usage is TRBV6-1 and J usage is TRBJ1-6, with D uncertain. The receptor comes from an adult with an advanced solid tumor such as melanoma, head and neck, liver or kidney cancer. As DNA, the CDR3 is TGTGCCAGCAGTGAAACTCGGGGTCGGCCCCTCCACTTT. Amino acid sequence: CASSETRGRPLHF.